The 26 T cell receptor beta chains in this list originate from one sample, sequenced in a study of CD8 T cells in ankylosing spondylitis. MiXCR, applied by TCRdb to the 5' RACE reads, yields one record per CDR3 protein. The sample shows a few hundred thousand distinct CDR3 sequences, 20% to 30% of them seen only once. The sample was blood, either unsorted or a sorted T cell fraction (not recorded which). All receptors derive from a male donor with ankylosing spondylitis or in good health (not recorded which).

The chain combines TRBV29-1 with TRBJ2-6, with D uncertain. Deletions cut 0 bases from V and 1 base from J, with 7 bases between. The CDR3 runs 15 residues. Looked up from germline, CDR1 is SQVTM and CDR2 is ANQGSEA. The CDR3 sequence: CSVEDLGSGANVLTF. The DNA for the CDR3 is TGCAGCGTTGAAGATCTTGGGTCTGGGGCCAACGTCCTGACTTTC.

In its sample, this clonotype was seen many times. The chain employs TRBV12-3 or TRBV12-4 and TRBJ1-1; D not resolved. Deletions cut 3 bases from V and 1 base from J, with 9 bases between. The CDR3 runs 14 residues. The CDR3 sequence: CASSFGQANTEAFF. The CDR3, as DNA: TGTGCCAGCAGTTTCGGGCAGGCGAACACTGAAGCTTTCTTT.

The J gene is TRBJ2-3, the V gene TRBV6-5; D is unclear. Germline-derived CDR1 and CDR2 are MNHEY and SVGAGI. The CDR3 covers 17 residues. The V end lost 2 bases, the J end lost 1 base, and 16 bases lay between the germline ends. The CDR3: CASSYRARSIRTDTQYF. Written as DNA, the CDR3 is TGTGCCAGCAGTTACCGGGCTAGGTCGATTCGCACAGATACGCAGTATTTT.

The CDR3 DNA reads as TGCAGTGCCCGAGGGGGGTCGGAGACCCAGTACTTC. The encoded protein is CSARGGSETQYF. The V and J genes are TRBV20-1 and TRBJ2-5; the D call may be TRBD1 or TRBD2 (6 bases each). The CDR3 runs 12 residues. Per the germline V gene, CDR1 is DFQATT and CDR2 is SNEGSKA (reference sequence). Trimming took off 6 bases at V and 5 bases at J, with 13 bases between the two ends.

This clonotype has just a few counts. The CDR3 coding sequence is TGCGCCAGCGGCAGGGAGGGGAAACAGTACTTC. Translation gives CASGREGKQYF. This chain joins TRBV5-1 and TRBJ2-7; 7 nucleotides agree with TRBD2. V trimming: 7 bases; J trimming: 10 bases; junction bases outside the gene matches: 8. CDR1 is SGHRS and CDR2 is YFSETQ in the germline V gene. The CDR3 totals 11 residues.

This clonotype was found many times. The chain uses TRBV18 and TRBJ1-2; D remains unclear. V was pared by 5 bases and J by 0 bases, with 4 bases between. CDR1 and CDR2 (germline): KGHSH, LQKENI. This CDR3 is built from 12 residues. In DNA, the CDR3 is TGTGCCAGCTCAGGAGCTAACTATGGCTACACCTTC. Translating it yields CASSGANYGYTF.

This clonotype was seen only a few times. The rearrangement links TRBV29-1 to TRBJ1-3, with D uncertain. The germline V gene encodes CDR1 SQVTM and CDR2 ANQGSEA. V gave up 0 bases and J gave up 4 bases, with 10 bases separating them. The CDR3 totals 14 residues. The CDR3 sequence: CSVEDGLLGNTIYF. The DNA of the CDR3 is TGCAGCGTTGAAGATGGGTTGTTGGGAAACACCATATATTTT.

This clonotype was picked up a small number of times. The V gene is TRBV20-1, the J gene TRBJ2-2; D is perhaps TRBD2 (7 bases). The V gene lost 5 bases and the J gene lost 3 bases, with 13 bases spanning the gap. The CDR3 spans 14 residues. From germline, CDR1 is DFQATT and CDR2 SNEGSKA (reference sequence). Written as DNA, the CDR3 is TGCAGTGCTGGGAGGGGGGTAGACACCGGGGAGCTGTTTTTT. Its translation: CSAGRGVDTGELFF.

This clonotype was counted many times. The genes are TRBV20-1 and TRBJ2-3, with unresolved D. The CDR3 has 12 residues. Germline CDR1 DFQATT, CDR2 SNEGSKA (reference sequence). Written as DNA, the CDR3 is TGCGTCCTGGAGTCGCGCACAGATACGCAGTATTTT. Residues: CVLESRTDTQYF.

The CDR3 DNA reads TGCAGTGCTAGAAAAGCCCCGGGACTAGCGGCGCTTAGCTCCTACAATGAGCAGTTCTTC. Protein sequence: CSARKAPGLAALSSYNEQFF. The chain recombines TRBV20-1 with TRBJ2-1; 11 bases fit TRBD2. The germline V gene encodes CDR1 DFQATT and CDR2 SNEGSKA (reference sequence). The trim removed 2 bases at V and 0 bases at J, leaving 15 bases unmatched. The length of the CDR3 is 20 residues.

The chain uses TRBV7-9 and TRBJ1-4, with TRBD1 matching over 9 bases. The CDR3 is 16 residues long. CDR1 SEHNR and CDR2 FQNEAQ come from the germline V gene (reference sequence). V lost 2 bases to trimming and J lost 7 bases; unmatched junction nucleotides: 8. The DNA for the CDR3 is TGTGCCAGCAGCTTATCATACAGGGGGCGGTTTGAAAAACTGTTTTTT. Residues: CASSLSYRGRFEKLFF.

This clonotype turned up a few times. V gene TRBV18 combines with J gene TRBJ1-1, with unresolved D. The CDR3 sequence is 11 residues long. Trimming stripped 6 bases from V and 6 bases from J, with 8 bases between. Per the germline V gene, CDR1 is KGHSH and CDR2 is LQKENI. This CDR3 is CASSSVAEAFF. DNA for the CDR3: TGTGCCAGCTCCTCCGTGGCTGAAGCTTTCTTT.

V usage is TRBV29-1 and J usage is TRBJ2-3, with 15 bases that match TRBD2. V was clipped by 4 bases and J by 4 bases; unmatched bases: 3. Germline V gene data show CDR1 as SQVTM and CDR2 as ANQGSEA. The CDR3 loop spans 15 amino acids. The CDR3 reads CSVGTSGGASDTQYF. Written as DNA, the CDR3 is TGCAGCGTTGGGACTAGCGGGGGGGCCTCAGATACGCAGTATTTT.

V gene TRBV12-3 or TRBV12-4 combines with J gene TRBJ2-3; 10 bases map to TRBD2. The CDR3 totals 14 residues. The trim removed 8 bases at V and 4 bases at J, leaving 6 bases unmatched. CDR3 sequence: CASQERGGSDTQYF. CDR3 nucleotides: TGTGCCAGCCAAGAGCGGGGGGGTTCAGATACGCAGTATTTT.

This clonotype was detected only a few times. The chain is built from TRBV12-3 or TRBV12-4 and TRBJ2-1; 11 nucleotides match TRBD2. With V trimmed by 6 bases and J by 7 bases, 8 bases remained unmatched. The CDR3 runs to 15 residues. CDR3 bases: TGTGCCAGCAGCGTTAGCGGGGGGGCTAGAAATGAGCAGTTCTTC. Amino acids: CASSVSGGARNEQFF.

This clonotype was detected a few times. V is TRBV6-1 and J is TRBJ1-1; the D is unclear. Trimming removed 6 bases from V and 0 bases from J, with 8 bases in between. The CDR3 is 13 residues long. CDR1 and CDR2 (germline): MNHNS, SASEGT. The CDR3 bases are TGTGCCAGCAGCCGCAAAATGAACACTGAAGCTTTCTTT. As protein: CASSRKMNTEAFF.

Only a few counts were recorded for this clonotype. CDR3 sequence: CSAPGTSGGRSSYEQYF. In nucleotides, the CDR3 is TGCAGTGCCCCCGGGACTAGCGGGGGCCGAAGCTCCTACGAGCAGTACTTC. The V call is TRBV20-1, the J call TRBJ2-7; 14 bases match TRBD2. Unmatched junction bases numbered 10, after V lost 6 bases and J lost 0 bases. This CDR3 is 17 amino acids long. Germline CDR1 DFQATT, CDR2 SNEGSKA (reference sequence).

This clonotype was counted at least ten times. V is TRBV20-1 and J is TRBJ2-7, with D perhaps TRBD1 (6 bases). Trimming stripped 5 bases from V and 0 bases from J, with 8 bases between. The CDR3 is 12 amino acids. Germline V gives CDR1 DFQATT, CDR2 SNEGSKA (reference sequence). This CDR3 reads CSAGQSSYEQYF. The CDR3 nucleotides are TGCAGTGCTGGACAGAGCTCCTACGAGCAGTACTTC.

This clonotype has only a few counts. The chain couples TRBV6-5 to TRBJ2-1; the D gene is possibly TRBD1 (7 bases). CDR1 is MNHEY, CDR2 SVGAGI, per germline. CDR3 size: 15 residues. V lost 2 bases, J lost 6 bases, and 14 bases lay in between. This chain's CDR3 is CASSYQGGRGNEQFF. CDR3 in DNA: TGTGCCAGCAGTTACCAGGGGGGCCGGGGCAATGAGCAGTTCTTC.

This clonotype has at least ten counts. The chain is built from TRBV6-1 and TRBJ1-1, with D uncertain. The ends were cut back, 4 bases at V and 10 bases at J, with 10 bases in the middle. The CDR3 consists of 11 residues. Germline V gene data show CDR1 as MNHNS and CDR2 as SASEGT. CDR3 loop: CASSGQRRAFF. As DNA, the CDR3 is TGTGCCAGCAGTGGGCAACGCAGAGCTTTCTTT.

V usage is TRBV7-2 and J usage is TRBJ2-7, with D possibly matching TRBD1 (6 bases). The CDR3 sequence is 14 residues long. Germline V gene lookup returns CDR1 SGHTA and CDR2 FQGNSA. V lost 2 bases, J lost 5 bases, and 13 bases lay in between. CDR3 nucleotide sequence: TGTGCCAGCAGCTTAAGGGCAGGGGACCACGAGCAGTACTTC. Translating gives CASSLRAGDHEQYF.

This clonotype came up many times. V gene TRBV12-3 or TRBV12-4 combines with J gene TRBJ1-5; D is unclear. V lost 5 bases to trimming and J lost 3 bases, with 8 bases between them. The CDR3 covers 13 residues. CDR3 bases: TGTGCCAGCAGTGCCTGGTCCAATCAGCCCCAGCATTTT. Translating gives CASSAWSNQPQHF.

The chain carries TRBV19 and TRBJ1-2, with a tentative D call TRBD1 (5 bases). The V gene lost 6 bases and the J gene lost 2 bases, with 16 bases spanning the gap. The CDR3 is made up of 15 amino acids. Germline V gene lookup returns CDR1 LNHDA and CDR2 SQIVND (reference sequence). CDR3: CASSVSWGRNYGYTF. The CDR3 coding sequence is TGTGCCAGTAGCGTTTCTTGGGGACGGAACTATGGCTACACCTTC.

This clonotype has a count of ten or more. This chain joins TRBV20-1 and TRBJ2-1; D gene ambiguous. V was pared by 5 bases and J by 5 bases, with 7 bases between. This CDR3 has 11 residues. Germline loops: CDR1 DFQATT, CDR2 SNEGSKA (reference sequence). Here the CDR3 reads CSAVGNNEQFF. CDR3 DNA: TGCAGTGCTGTCGGCAACAATGAGCAGTTCTTC.

This clonotype has ten or more counts. The rearrangement links TRBV29-1 to TRBJ2-7; tentatively, D is TRBD2 (6 bases). Trimming took off 6 bases at V and 0 bases at J, with 15 bases between the two ends. There are 14 residues in the CDR3. CDR1 and CDR2 from the germline V gene are SQVTM and ANQGSEA. The CDR3 region has the DNA TGCAGCGTGAAGGAGGGTACCAGCTCCTACGAGCAGTACTTC. The encoded protein is CSVKEGTSSYEQYF.

V and J are TRBV5-4 and TRBJ2-5; 9 bases line up with TRBD2. The CDR3 has 15 amino acids. V lost 4 bases to trimming and J lost 5 bases; unmatched junction nucleotides: 9. The germline CDR1 and CDR2 sequences are SGHNT and YYREEE (reference sequence). The DNA for the CDR3 is TGTGCCAGCAGCCCACGTGGCGGGGGGGCGGAGACCCAGTACTTC. Protein sequence: CASSPRGGGAETQYF.